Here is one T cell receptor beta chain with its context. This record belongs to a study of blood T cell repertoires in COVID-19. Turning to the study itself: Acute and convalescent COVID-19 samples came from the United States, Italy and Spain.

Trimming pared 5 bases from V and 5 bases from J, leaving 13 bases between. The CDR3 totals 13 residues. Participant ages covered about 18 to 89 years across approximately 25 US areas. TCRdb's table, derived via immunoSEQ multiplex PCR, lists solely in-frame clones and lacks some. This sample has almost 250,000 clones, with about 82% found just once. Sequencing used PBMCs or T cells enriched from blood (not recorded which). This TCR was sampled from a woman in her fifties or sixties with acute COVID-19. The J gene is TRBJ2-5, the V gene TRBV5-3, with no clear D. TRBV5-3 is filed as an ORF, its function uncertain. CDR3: CARRGRAGETQYF. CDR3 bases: TGTGCCAGAAGGGGCCGAGCTGGGGAGACCCAGTACTTC.